These 7 T cell receptor beta chains originate from one sample sequenced in a study of OX40 agonist ivuxolimab in advanced cancers. Clones were read by immunoSEQ multiplex PCR, and TCRdb kept only the in-frame ones, dropping some. The data hold 30,000 to 40,000 clones, with around 90% observed a single time. The specimen was CD4+ or CD8+ T cells sorted from blood, collected in a trial of the OX40 agonist ivuxolimab. The receptors here all came from an adult with an advanced solid tumor such as melanoma, head and neck, liver or kidney cancer.

J is TRBJ2-2 and V is TRBV2, with D possibly matching TRBD1 (6 bases). This CDR3 region has 15 residues. Germline CDR1 and CDR2: SNHLY and FYNNEI. Trimming removed 5 bases from V and 1 base from J, with 11 bases in between. CDR3 DNA: TGTGCCAGCAGTTGGGACACGCTGAACACCGGGGAGCTGTTTTTT. This codes for CASSWDTLNTGELFF.

The chain joins TRBV29-1 to TRBJ2-3, with 9 bases fitting TRBD2. Germline CDR1 and CDR2: SQVTM and ANQGSEA. This CDR3 comprises 16 residues. V was pared by 6 bases and J by 6 bases, with 16 bases of the junction left unmatched. CDR3 amino acids: CSVVKGLARGLDTQYF. For the CDR3, the DNA is TGCAGCGTGGTAAAAGGACTAGCGAGAGGACTGGATACGCAGTATTTT.

The rearrangement joins TRBV4-1 to TRBJ2-7; 8 nucleotides agree with TRBD2. V lost 0 bases, J lost 2 bases, and 3 bases stayed unmatched. CDR1 is MGHRA and CDR2 is YSYEKL in the germline V gene. The CDR3 totals 15 residues. CDR3 protein: CASSQELAEAYEQYF. The CDR3 nucleotides are TGCGCCAGCAGCCAAGAACTAGCGGAAGCCTACGAGCAGTACTTC.

The V call is TRBV4-1, the J call TRBJ2-1; 10 positions match TRBD2. The CDR3 loop spans 16 amino acids. The germline V gene has CDR1 MGHRA and CDR2 YSYEKL. V lost 6 bases, J lost 6 bases, and 11 bases stayed unmatched. The CDR3 coding sequence is TGCGCCAGCAGGCCCACCCTAGCGGGAGCTCGCAATGAGCAGTTCTTC. Translated: CASRPTLAGARNEQFF.

As to this clone: One junction end does not reproduce the germline sequence, and a read error may be involved. This chain joins TRBV30 and TRBJ2-3; D gene ambiguous. Germline assignment: CDR1 GTSNPN and CDR2 SVGIG (reference sequence). This CDR3 has 12 residues. The CDR3 loop reads CAWGVWTDTQYF. CDR3 bases: TGTGCCTGGGGTGTGTGGACAGATACGCAGTATTTT.

There are a few counts of this clone. This sequence joins TRBV2 and TRBJ2-7; 12 bases are shared with TRBD1. With 3 bases clipped from V and 0 bases from J, the junction kept 9 bases outside the gene matches. Germline V lookup: CDR1 SNHLY, CDR2 FYNNEI. The CDR3 has 18 amino acids. This CDR3 is CASSEGTGGPPSSYEQYF. The CDR3 coding sequence is TGTGCCAGCAGTGAGGGGACAGGGGGCCCGCCTAGCTCCTACGAGCAGTACTTC.

V usage is TRBV6-5 and J usage is TRBJ1-4; D is undetermined. Germline V gene sequence: CDR1 MNHEY, CDR2 SVGAGI. The CDR3 spans 15 residues. Between the trimmed V and J ends, which lost 8 bases and 0 bases, there was a span of 13 bases. CDR3 sequence: CASRIFQATNEKLFF. Written as DNA, the CDR3 is TGTGCCAGCCGGATATTTCAGGCAACTAATGAAAAACTGTTTTTT.